The 7 T cell receptor beta chains given below trace back to one sample, sequenced in a study of CD8+ T cells in alopecia areata. Following RNA extraction, reverse transcription yielded cDNA that acted as the sequencing template. Only in-frame clones appear in the TCRdb table, and some are missing; sequencing was by immunoSEQ multiplex PCR. The repertoire has some 120,000 clones, approximately 60% of them found once; the top ten carry around 5.7%. Treatment in this sample: oral pan-JAK inhibitor, 5-10 mg twice daily. The material sequenced was CD4+ T cells sorted from blood, taken at week 4, from a patient treated with tofacitinib. The source of these receptors is a human donor with alopecia areata.

This chain links TRBV29-1 with TRBJ2-5, with D perhaps matching TRBD1 or TRBD2 (5 bases each). The V end lost 4 bases, the J end lost 7 bases, and 25 bases lay between the germline ends. Germline V gives CDR1 SQVTM, CDR2 ANQGSEA. The CDR3 covers 16 residues. The CDR3 spells CSVGIGLAGARGTQYF. CDR3 DNA sequence: TGCAGCGTTGGTATAGGGCTAGCCGGAGCGAGGGGGACCCAGTACTTC.

The V and J genes are TRBV10-3 and TRBJ2-6, with 12 bases identical to TRBD2. CDR3 length equals 17 residues. The J segment lost 1 base and the V segment lost 7 bases, leaving 5 bases of the junction unmatched. Germline CDR1 ENHRY, CDR2 SYGVKD. The CDR3 region has the DNA TGTGCCATCACAGGAACTAGCGGGGGGTCTGGGGCCAACGTCCTGACTTTC. It encodes CAITGTSGGSGANVLTF.

This clone was seen only a few times. The CDR3 loop is CASSNRDRFLISHYGYTF. DNA for the CDR3: TGTGCCAGCAGCAACCGGGACAGGTTCCTAATTTCCCACTATGGCTACACCTTC. This chain uses TRBV5-6 with TRBJ1-2, with 8 bases fitting TRBD1. Per germline, CDR1 SGHDT and CDR2 YYEEEE. The CDR3 consists of 18 residues. Trimming cost V 4 bases and J 3 bases; bases outside gene matches: 17. Combining the CDR3 with reference TRBV5-6 and TRBJ1-2 gives the whole variable domain DAGVTQSPTHLIKTRGQQVTLRCSPKSGHDTVSWYQQALGQGPQFIFQYYEEEERQRGNFPDRFSGHQFPNYSSELNVNALLLGDSALYLCASSNRDRFLISHYGYTFGSGTRLTVV.

The chain carries TRBV9 and TRBJ2-5; 7 nucleotides line up with TRBD1. Germline CDR1 reads SGDLS; CDR2 reads YYNGEE. V lost 2 bases to trimming and J lost 1 base; unmatched junction nucleotides: 5. The CDR3 consists of 15 residues. The CDR3 protein is CASSVSTGVQETQYF. The CDR3 bases are TGTGCCAGCAGCGTTTCCACAGGGGTCCAAGAGACCCAGTACTTC.

V is TRBV4-3 and J is TRBJ1-2; D not certain. From germline, CDR1 is LGHNA and CDR2 YSLEER. Trimming removed 3 bases at V and 4 bases at J, with 9 bases between. The CDR3 consists of 13 residues. The CDR3 is CASSHTHRYGYTF. CDR3 coding DNA: TGCGCCAGCAGCCACACCCACCGCTATGGCTACACCTTC.

This clone was seen a few times. The chain combines TRBV5-1 with TRBJ2-1; TRBD1 is a possible D gene (5 bases). V gave up 2 bases and J gave up 6 bases, with 12 bases separating them. Germline CDR1 is SGHRS and CDR2 is YFSETQ. The length of the CDR3 is 14 residues. Here the CDR3 DNA reads TGCGCCAGCAGCTTAGCCAGGGAAGCCAATGAGCAGTTCTTC. Translated, it gives CASSLAREANEQFF.

This clone was counted a single time. The chain uses TRBV9 and TRBJ2-3; D is undetermined. V shed 2 bases and J shed 2 bases, with 12 bases lying between them. Germline V gene sequence: CDR1 SGDLS, CDR2 YYNGEE. The CDR3 covers 15 residues. The chain's CDR3 is CASSVRSAITDTQYF. The CDR3 DNA reads TGTGCCAGCAGCGTTAGGTCGGCTATCACAGATACGCAGTATTTT.